This T cell receptor (beta chain) is from a study of post-analysis software for immune sequencing data. Unique molecular identifiers tagged the TCR beta cDNA libraries. TCRdb reanalysed the PCR reads using MiXCR and keeps one entry per CDR3 protein. The sample includes more than 500,000 distinct CDR3 sequences, approximately 34% of them seen just once. The sequencing input was blood. The receptor was derived from a girl younger than 18 with multiple sclerosis.

CDR3 loop: CSVEERPASGYTF. As DNA, the CDR3 is TGCAGCGTTGAAGAAAGGCCGGCGAGTGGCTACACCTTC. The rearrangement links TRBV29-1 to TRBJ1-2; the D is unclear. The CDR3 sequence is 13 residues long. CDR1 and CDR2 (germline): SQVTM, ANQGSEA. The V end lost 0 bases, the J end lost 7 bases, and 12 bases lay between the germline ends.